This TCR beta chain was recorded in a study of monozygotic twins with inflammatory bowel disease. Overall study results and limits: Ultimately, a single strong signal or clonotype associated with IBD was not supported. Twins with IBD had fewer clonotypes in common with others than healthy twins, particularly during disease activity.

cDNA was produced in eight separate reactions per sample. UMIs were attached via template switching, each with a 6-nucleotide sample barcode. Reprocessing the 5' RACE reads, TCRdb reports a single entry for every CDR3 protein and omits DNA. The sample has a few hundred thousand distinct CDR3 sequences. As for this clonotype: Its antigen is unknown.

CDR3 length equals 15 residues. Sequencing used blood. This sequence originates from a human donor with ulcerative colitis or Crohn's disease, or a healthy co-twin of an affected twin (not recorded which). The rearrangement links TRBV12-3 or TRBV12-4 to TRBJ2-1; lacking DNA, the TRBD1 call made by TCRdb goes unchecked. CDR3 sequence: CASSSQGSSYNEQFF.